This T cell receptor beta chain was identified during a study of cytomegalovirus exposure and HLA in healthy donors (TCRdb year 2017). Context from the whole study: In an earlier analysis of 587 of the donors, 250 to 350 Gb of sequence data and 120 million or so unique TCR beta sequences from about 190 million T cells were reported. The study aimed to test whether signatures of past pathogen exposure could be identified by cataloging public T cell receptors. The study profiled the T cell repertoires of 500 to 800 subjects by immunosequencing and related them to cytomegalovirus serostatus. To decide whether each TCR beta V gene segment behaved as functional or pseudogenic, an earlier analysis of approximately 590 of the donors relied on high-throughput TCR beta sequencing. A later genetic analysis took genome-wide SNP genotypes for about 65% of the 666 donors and used that subset as a discovery cohort. In addition to the first cohort of around 670 subjects, a separate validation cohort of around 110 different subjects was used. Class I and class II HLA loci were covered by the typing at four-digit resolution. An early release that covered fewer than 800 HLA-typed donors contained about 300 gigabases of sequencing data and around 85 million unique TCR sequences. All discovery cohort repertoires had been generated using a single sequencing platform. A later analysis re-analyzed previously published TCR beta repertoires from 500 to 700 donors and added high-resolution HLA genotyping to study TCR occurrence patterns. Among the roughly 380 genotyped donors, around 81% belonged to the genetic ancestry cluster associated with self-reported Caucasian donors. Across 398 genotyped donors of the cohort, an average of 235,054 unique TCR beta nucleotide sequences per donor were sequenced, and 15% to 20% of those sequences were non-productive. High-throughput TCR immunosequencing, statistical association of individual TCRs with disease status, and machine learning were combined to predict cytomegalovirus infection status. Rather than drawing on any new phenotypic data, the later analysis identified candidate immune exposures from TCR beta sequences and the way those sequences occurred across donors. Donor age, sex, ethnicity and CMV serostatus were compiled alongside the repertoire data. Roughly five DR-DQ haplotypes were handled as single units for association and clustering because linkage in the cohort was strong. The number of donors typed differed by locus, with about 629-630 for A, B, C, DRB1 and DQB1, over 500 for DQA1, some 570 for DPA1, and under 490 for DPB1. General findings and caveats noted by the study authors: The classifier was reported to diagnose cytomegalovirus status with high specificity and sensitivity in both the original cohort and the validation cohort. A later analysis found that TCR association rates varied across HLA loci, with DRB1 alleles showing the most associated TCRs and HLA-C alleles the fewest. Because some donors lacked HLA typing at each locus, the association tests relied only on the typed subset. Roughly 15 rarely observed V segments, including chromosome 9 orphons, were excluded from the earlier analysis of some 590 of the donors because counts were too low. In an earlier analysis of more than 450 of the donors, most TCR beta V segments were observed in productive rearrangements about 87% or about 30% of the time, broadly matching IMGT annotations. According to a later analysis, most CMV-associated TCR beta chains appeared to be HLA-restricted, and the HLA associations seemed to be driven largely by CMV exposure. Sequencing depth was assumed to be roughly uniform across donors in the presence/absence analyses, though that assumption may not hold. When HLA alleles, especially DR and DQ, strongly co-occurred, TCR associations were difficult to assign to individual alleles. Correlated functional status among segregating V segments might be attributable to linkage disequilibrium, but an unknown experimental factor could not be ruled out. For the cohort, immune exposure information was limited to CMV serostatus. Specific HLA alleles were associated with 15,000 to 20,000 TCR beta sequences at a false discovery rate of 0.05 in a later analysis. In the study, around 160 TCR beta chains were listed as associated with cytomegalovirus. A cluster of highly shared sequence variants was judged likely to be a technical artifact of the sequencing pipeline. This cohort had only TCR beta chains sequenced, and the lack of alpha or paired-chain data limited which features could be detected. In a later genetic analysis, a missense DCLRE1C variant was associated with V-gene and J-gene trimming of TCR beta chains, and the association was replicated in an independent cohort. Several of the top co-occurrence clusters appeared to be linked to parvovirus B19, influenza, CMV and Epstein-Barr virus, according to a later analysis. In vitro tests confirmed that a few of the cytomegalovirus-associated TCR beta chains recognize cytomegalovirus antigens. The authors suggested that the approach could potentially be extended to other disease states and immunological phenotypes. Some IMGT-functional V segments, including TRBV6-2 and TRBV6-3, could not be told apart with the 87-base-pair reads, so those segments were excluded. A further reported finding was that TCR beta sequences accurately predicted the HLA-A and HLA-B alleles for most subjects in the first cohort. Compared with the approximately 600-donor mean, donors in an Asian-associated ancestry cluster had fewer N-insertions in productive TCRs, according to a later genetic analysis. In a later analysis, HLA-associated TCR beta chains showed more clonal expansion and lower generation probabilities than non-associated chains that were equally common. Across donors, most TCR sequences were observed very rarely, whereas some public TCRs were present in many individuals.

The library was made by the immunoSEQ multiplex PCR assay. A mixture of 60 forward primers for TCR Vbeta segments and 13 reverse primers for TCR Jbeta segments was used in the multiplex PCR. The CDR3 region of rearranged TCR beta genes was amplified from genomic DNA with a multiplex PCR assay. On the Illumina HiSeq System, the amplified TCR beta libraries were sequenced as 87-base-pair reads. On the authors' methods: A later analysis tallied roughly 76 million unique TCR beta chains across the 666 repertoires, and around 10 million of those chains were shared by two or more donors. A nearest-neighbor algorithm error-corrected the raw reads and collapsed the reads into unique sequences, merging closely related sequences to remove PCR and sequencing errors. CDR3 sequences were aligned to IMGT reference sequences to assign V, D and J gene segments. For a sequence to be retained, at least a six-nucleotide match to both a V gene segment and a J gene segment was required. A rearrangement was called productive if the CDR3 had no stop codons and remained in frame with V and J, and every other rearrangement was called non-productive. Following IMGT convention, CDR3 was defined as the stretch from the second conserved V-encoded cysteine to the conserved J-encoded phenylalanine. The earlier analysis of about 500 of the donors excluded sequences that lacked an unambiguous match to a single V gene segment. In an earlier analysis of more than 500 of the donors, a V segment was called functional when productive rearrangements were above 56.7%, and segregating when the standard deviation between donors exceeded 5%. A statistical classification framework was built to diagnose cytomegalovirus status from the catalog of TCR beta chain sequences. In a later analysis, V and J genes were assigned by comparing TCR nucleotide sequences against IMGT/GENE-DB human TR gene sequences. Using the TCRdist pipeline, a later analysis assigned CDR3 sequences along with most-parsimonious VDJ recombination scenarios. In a later analysis, each TCR beta chain was defined by its CDR3 amino acid sequence together with its V-gene family, and reads without a unique V-gene family were excluded. In a later analysis, around 650 highly shared, low-generation-probability nucleotide sequences were removed to address suspected cross-contamination and a sequencing artifact. A later analysis calculated a clonal expansion index for each public chain from normalized within-repertoire ranks of inferred template counts. A later analysis computed generation probabilities with a VDJ recombination model fitted to out-of-frame rearrangements, and checked the results against IGoR. Hypergeometric tests were used in a later analysis to score TCR-TCR, TCR-HLA and TCR-CMV co-occurrence, with a repertoire-size bias correction applied to the TCR pairs. To estimate false discovery rates, a later analysis permuted the HLA or CMV assignments 20 times. In a later analysis, co-occurring TCRs were grouped using DBSCAN, with TCRdist sequence similarity added in when clustering inside HLA-allele-positive subsets. For co-occurrence clustering, repertoires with fewer than 30,000 or more than 120,000 public chains were excluded, along with four to six repertoires with anomalous nucleotide sharing. TCRdb took this table from immuneACCESS and kept in-frame rearrangements with V and J called. Such tables lack part of the clones; where checked against another copy, unresolved V genes explain under half of the gap, and the rest is unexplained. V and J calls and clone size are those listed in that table; D and trimming were worked out from the DNA. For this sample the table gives 80,000 to 100,000 clones, of which around 77% were detected only once. The top ten constitute about 3.5% of the sample.

There are 14 amino acids in the CDR3, from cysteine to phenylalanine inclusive. The retained sequence is limited to the CDR3, 42 bases, with the frame set at the first base. In the germline V gene (reference sequence), CDR1 corresponds to GTSNPN and CDR2 to SVGIG. V is pruned by 5 bases and J by 5 bases, leaving 9 bases of the junction without a gene match. As for this clone: Its antigen remains unidentified. No base quality information exists; no much larger clone differs at one position.

In total, more than 500 healthy bone marrow donors made up the cohort. All cohort members were sampled while nominally healthy, although unrecorded immune exposures were likely present. The donor was CMV seronegative and belonged to the group of 350 or so seronegative cohort members. A peripheral blood sample was provided by each donor, and peripheral blood mononuclear cells were used for TCR beta sequencing. Genomic DNA was extracted from the blood cell samples with the Qiagen DNeasy Blood Extraction Kit. The sequence was collected from a man between 40 and 49 years old in good health and CMV-seronegative. Input material: PBMCs. This sequence uses TRBV30 and TRBJ2-5, with 9 junctional bases fitting TRBD1. This receptor has the CDR3 CAWDSTGGAETQYF. The DNA is as follows: TGTGCCTGGGATAGCACAGGGGGCGCGGAGACCCAGTACTTC.